This T cell receptor (beta chain) comes out of a study of CD8+ T cells in alopecia areata. RNA extraction was followed by reverse transcription into cDNA, which acted as the sequencing template. The repertoire was sequenced with immunoSEQ multiplex PCR; TCRdb's copy has only in-frame clones and lacks some. The sample consists of roughly 75,000 clones, approximately 64% of them appearing once. Details on this clone: The antigen remains undetermined.

CDR1 is SNHLY, CDR2 FYNNEI, per germline. V lost 2 bases to trimming and J lost 8 bases, with 19 bases between them. The CDR3 has 16 amino acids. Regarding the study as a whole: Scalp data also include sequences from resident alphabeta T cells of normal skin. Higher clonality and more expanded CD8+ clones appeared in lesional than normal scalp.

The clonotype originates from a human donor with alopecia areata. The J gene is TRBJ2-1, the V gene TRBV2, with TRBD2 as a possible D gene (5 bases). Here the sequenced sample was CD8+ T cells sorted from blood, taken at week 0. CDR3 region: CASSESVRGPLHEQFF. The CDR3 DNA is TGTGCCAGCAGTGAATCTGTGCGAGGGCCTTTGCATGAGCAGTTCTTC.